This TCR beta chain was obtained from a study of CD8+ T cells in alopecia areata. In regard to this clone: Its antigen is not known. The junction departs from germline at one end; a sequencing error may be responsible.

RNA, once extracted, was reverse transcribed into cDNA for use as the sequencing template. Measured with immunoSEQ multiplex PCR; TCRdb has only the in-frame clones, and not every one. The table lists about 180,000 clones, around 51% of them singletons. Whole-study results and caveats: Normal scalp had lower clonality than lesional scalp, with alopecia totalis/universalis lesions showing this most strongly.

As to treatment: oral pan-JAK inhibitor, 5-10 mg twice daily. Sequencing was performed on CD8+ T cells sorted from blood, taken at week 52, from a patient treated with tofacitinib. This clonotype originated in a human donor with alopecia areata.

The CDR3 here is CASSKEGLGADF. The CDR3 region has the DNA TGTGCCAGCAGTAAAGAGGGCTTAGGAGCGGACTTT. The rearrangement joins TRBV2 to TRBJ1-6; D ambiguous. Germline V gives CDR1 SNHLY, CDR2 FYNNEI. The CDR3 totals 12 residues.